This T cell receptor (beta chain) was obtained from a study of blood T cell repertoires in COVID-19. Study-level background: Samples representing acute and convalescent COVID-19 were sourced from the United States, Italy and Spain. The analysed material was cDNA or gDNA that came from T cells, B-cell-depleted T cells, or PBMCs.

This table comes from immunoSEQ multiplex PCR, and its TCRdb copy is limited to in-frame clones, with some not included. The top ten hold 6% to 8% of the sample, which has over 250,000 clones, 85% to 90% seen once. The trim removed 4 bases at V and 9 bases at J, leaving 15 bases unmatched. This CDR3 is 16 amino acids long. From germline, CDR1 is SGHNT and CDR2 YYREEE (reference sequence). The clonotype comes from a woman between 45 and 65 years old with COVID-19, enrolled during active disease. This chain connects TRBV5-4 to TRBJ2-1, with 8 bases fitting TRBD2. The sample comprised peripheral blood. CDR3 loop: CASSPVPGLVQGEQFF. For the CDR3, the DNA is TGTGCCAGCAGCCCTGTCCCGGGACTAGTTCAAGGTGAGCAGTTCTTC. The complete variable domain, with remaining parts taken from reference TRBV5-4 and TRBJ2-1, reads ETGVTQSPTHLIKTRGQQVTLRCSSQSGHNTVSWYQQALGQGPQFIFQYYREEENGRGNFPPRFSGLQFPNYSSELNVNALELDDSALYLCASSPVPGLVQGEQFFGPGTRLTVL.